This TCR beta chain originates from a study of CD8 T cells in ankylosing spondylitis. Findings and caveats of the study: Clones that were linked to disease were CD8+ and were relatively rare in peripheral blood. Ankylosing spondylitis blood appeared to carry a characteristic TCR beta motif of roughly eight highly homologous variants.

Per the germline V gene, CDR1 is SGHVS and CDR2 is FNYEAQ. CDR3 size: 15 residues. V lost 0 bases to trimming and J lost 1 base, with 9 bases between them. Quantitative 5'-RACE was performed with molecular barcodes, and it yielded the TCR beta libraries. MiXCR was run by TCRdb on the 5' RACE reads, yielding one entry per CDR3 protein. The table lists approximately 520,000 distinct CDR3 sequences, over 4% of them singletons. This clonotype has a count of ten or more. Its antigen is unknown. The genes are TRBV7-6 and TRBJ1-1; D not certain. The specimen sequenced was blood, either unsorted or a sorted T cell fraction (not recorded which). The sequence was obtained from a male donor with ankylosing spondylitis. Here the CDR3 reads CASSLASATNTEAFF. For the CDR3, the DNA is TGTGCCAGCAGCTTAGCCTCAGCCACGAACACTGAAGCTTTCTTT.